This is a list of T cell receptor beta chains from one sample in a study of Graves' ophthalmopathy and Graves' hyperthyroidism. TCRdb processed the multiplex PCR reads anew with MiXCR; each CDR3 protein has one entry. The table has 300,000 to 400,000 distinct CDR3 sequences, approximately 18% seen once. Source material: peripheral blood. These receptor sequences come from an adult woman with stable Graves' hyperthyroidism. The CDR3 runs from the conserved cysteine through the conserved F or W. Each record gives: clone size, J gene, V gene, D gene, CDR3 protein, CDR3 DNA. A D gene is named only where the DNA matches it firmly. Some rows have no size entry. The others give once, few or many, or a class for an expanded clone.

size: few
J: TRBJ1-2
V: TRBV7-8
D: -
CDR3: CASSLALRAGYSF
DNA: TGTGCCAGCAGCTTAGCACTAAGGGCTGGCTACAGCTTC

size: -
J: TRBJ2-7
V: TRBV7-2
D: -
CDR3: CASSKKLVSYEQYF
DNA: TGTGCCAGCAGCAAAAAGCTAGTGAGCTACGAGCAGTACTTC

size: many
J: TRBJ2-6
V: TRBV5-1
D: -
CDR3: CASSLGPAGANVLTF
DNA: TGCGCCAGCAGCTTAGGACCTGCTGGGGCCAACGTCCTGACTTTC

size: many
J: TRBJ2-5
V: TRBV14
D: TRBD1
CDR3: CASSHRWGQGQETQYF
DNA: TGTGCCAGCAGCCACCGGTGGGGACAGGGCCAAGAGACCCAGTACTTC

size: many
J: TRBJ2-7
V: TRBV9
D: -
CDR3: CASSAAATATYEQYF
DNA: TGTGCCAGCAGCGCCGCGGCGACAGCAACCTACGAGCAGTACTTC

size: few
J: TRBJ1-1
V: TRBV5-1
D: -
CDR3: CASSVTPGESEAFF
DNA: TGCGCCAGCAGCGTGACCCCTGGGGAGTCTGAAGCTTTCTTT

size: many
J: TRBJ2-2
V: TRBV7-6
D: -
CDR3: CASSSIQAGELFF
DNA: TGTGCCAGCAGCTCTATTCAGGCCGGGGAGCTGTTTTTT

size: many
J: TRBJ2-7
V: TRBV6-1
D: -
CDR3: CASSEVGGTYEQYF
DNA: TGTGCCAGCAGTGAAGTGGGCGGAACCTACGAGCAGTACTTC

size: few
J: TRBJ2-4
V: TRBV20-1
D: TRBD2
CDR3: CSASSGRGLAKNIQYF
DNA: TGCAGTGCTTCTAGCGGGAGGGGGCTAGCCAAAAACATTCAGTACTTC

size: many
J: TRBJ2-4
V: TRBV15
D: -
CDR3: CATNAGTAKNIKYF
DNA: TGTGCCACCAACGCGGGGACAGCTAAAAACATTAAGTACTTC

size: many
J: TRBJ1-1
V: TRBV6-5
D: -
CDR3: CASSYRYNPMNTEAFF
DNA: TGTGCCAGCAGTTACCGATATAACCCGATGAACACTGAAGCTTTCTTT

size: -
J: TRBJ2-7
V: TRBV6-2/TRBV6-3
D: -
CDR3: CASSTAGVEQYF
DNA: TGTGCCAGCAGTACAGCAGGGGTCGAGCAGTACTTC

size: many
J: TRBJ2-7
V: TRBV6-2/TRBV6-3
D: -
CDR3: CASIDRHSYEQYF
DNA: TGTGCCAGCATAGACAGGCACTCCTACGAGCAGTACTTC

size: -
J: TRBJ1-2
V: TRBV12-3/TRBV12-4
D: -
CDR3: CASTWTATNYGYTF
DNA: TGTGCCAGCACCTGGACGGCGACTAACTATGGCTACACCTTC

size: many
J: TRBJ2-5
V: TRBV12-3/TRBV12-4
D: -
CDR3: CASRTLGAYQETQYF
DNA: TGTGCCAGCAGAACCCTGGGGGCGTACCAAGAGACCCAGTACTTC

size: many
J: TRBJ1-5
V: TRBV27
D: -
CDR3: CASSHRVGSQPQHF
DNA: TGTGCCAGCAGTCATAGGGTTGGGAGCCAGCCCCAGCATTTT

size: -
J: TRBJ2-2
V: TRBV5-1
D: TRBD2
CDR3: CASSSTSGRASRELFF
DNA: TGCGCCAGCAGCTCTACTAGCGGGAGGGCCTCTAGGGAGCTGTTTTTT

size: many
J: TRBJ2-7
V: TRBV27
D: TRBD2
CDR3: CASSEGLAGYEQYF
DNA: TGTGCCAGCTCCGAAGGACTAGCGGGATACGAGCAGTACTTC

size: many
J: TRBJ1-3
V: TRBV7-9
D: -
CDR3: CASSQNSGPGNTIYF
DNA: TGTGCCAGCAGTCAAAACAGTGGCCCTGGAAACACCATATATTTT

size: many
J: TRBJ2-5
V: TRBV7-2
D: -
CDR3: CASSLAGGAGETQYF
DNA: TGTGCCAGCAGCTTAGCGGGGGGGGCAGGAGAGACCCAGTACTTC

size: -
J: TRBJ1-2
V: TRBV11-3
D: TRBD1
CDR3: CASSPDRRGYGYTF
DNA: TGTGCCAGCAGCCCGGACAGGAGGGGCTATGGCTACACCTTC

size: many
J: TRBJ2-7
V: TRBV29-1
D: TRBD1
CDR3: CSVEGDRSNEQYF
DNA: TGCAGCGTTGAAGGGGACAGGTCCAACGAGCAGTACTTC

size: many
J: TRBJ1-1
V: TRBV30
D: -
CDR3: CAWGPGHGATEAFF
DNA: TGTGCCTGGGGTCCGGGACACGGAGCCACTGAAGCTTTCTTT